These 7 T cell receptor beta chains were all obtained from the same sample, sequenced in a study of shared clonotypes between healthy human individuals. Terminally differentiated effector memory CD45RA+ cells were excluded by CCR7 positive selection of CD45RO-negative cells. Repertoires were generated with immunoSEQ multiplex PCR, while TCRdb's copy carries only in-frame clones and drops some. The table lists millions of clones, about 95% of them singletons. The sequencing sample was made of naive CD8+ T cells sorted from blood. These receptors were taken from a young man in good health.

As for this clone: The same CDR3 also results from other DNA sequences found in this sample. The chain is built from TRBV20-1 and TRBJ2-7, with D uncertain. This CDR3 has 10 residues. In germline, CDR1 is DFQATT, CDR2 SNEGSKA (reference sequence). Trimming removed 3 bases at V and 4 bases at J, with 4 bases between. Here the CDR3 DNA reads TGCAGTGCTAGGGGGTACGAGCAGTACTTC. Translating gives CSARGYEQYF.

The CDR3: CAISGLYGEGGELFF. Here the CDR3 DNA reads TGTGCCATCAGTGGCCTTTACGGGGAGGGCGGGGAGCTGTTTTTT. This sequence joins TRBV10-3 and TRBJ2-2, with 7 nucleotides matching TRBD2. CDR3 length equals 15 residues. The V gene's germline CDR1 is ENHRY and CDR2 SYGVKD. With 4 bases clipped from V and 7 bases from J, the junction kept 9 bases outside the gene matches.

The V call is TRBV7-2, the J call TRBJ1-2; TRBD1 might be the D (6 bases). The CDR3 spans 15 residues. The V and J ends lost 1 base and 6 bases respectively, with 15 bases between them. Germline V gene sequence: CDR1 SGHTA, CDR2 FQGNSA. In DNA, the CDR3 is TGTGCCAGCAGCTTAGTTCTTGCAGGGGCCAATGGCTACACCTTC. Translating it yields CASSLVLAGANGYTF.

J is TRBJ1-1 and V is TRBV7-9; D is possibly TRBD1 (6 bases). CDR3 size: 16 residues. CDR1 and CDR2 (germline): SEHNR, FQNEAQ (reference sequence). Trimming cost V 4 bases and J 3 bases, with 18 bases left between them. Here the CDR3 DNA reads TGTGCCAGCAGCTGGGACGACAGGCCGCCCGACACTGAAGCTTTCTTT. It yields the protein CASSWDDRPPDTEAFF.

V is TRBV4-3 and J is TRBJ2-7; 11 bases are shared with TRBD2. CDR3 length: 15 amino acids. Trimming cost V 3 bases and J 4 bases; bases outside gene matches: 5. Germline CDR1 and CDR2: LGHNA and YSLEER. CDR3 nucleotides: TGCGCCAGCAGCCAGACTACTAGCGGGGGATACGAGCAGTACTTC. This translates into CASSQTTSGGYEQYF.

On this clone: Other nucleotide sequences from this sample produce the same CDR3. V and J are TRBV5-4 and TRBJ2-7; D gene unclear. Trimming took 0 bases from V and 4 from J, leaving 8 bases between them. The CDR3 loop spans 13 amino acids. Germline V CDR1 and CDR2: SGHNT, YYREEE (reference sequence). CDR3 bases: TGTGCCAGCAGCTTGGGACCTTTATACGAGCAGTACTTC. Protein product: CASSLGPLYEQYF.

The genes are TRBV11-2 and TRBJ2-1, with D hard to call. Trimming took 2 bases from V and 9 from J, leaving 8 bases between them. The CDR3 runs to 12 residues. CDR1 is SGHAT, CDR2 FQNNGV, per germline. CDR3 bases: TGTGCCAGCAGCTTACTACTATCTGAGCAGTTCTTC. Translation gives CASSLLLSEQFF.